Listed below are T cell receptor beta chains from one sample, sequenced in a study of blood T cell repertoires in COVID-19. Some clones are missing from TCRdb's copy, which holds only in-frame ones; the method was immunoSEQ multiplex PCR. Altogether approximately 190,000 clones are present, nearly 90% being singletons, with the ten largest covering 6.2%. The sample consisted of peripheral blood. The receptors here all came from a woman in her thirties or forties who had recovered from COVID-19. Both conserved end residues are part of each CDR3. A D gene is named only where the DNA matches it firmly. Some rows mark clone size as missing; the rest say once, few, many or name a class of expanded clone.

cdr3_nt cdr3_aa d_call j_call v_call clone_size
TGTGCCAGCAGTTCCTGGGGGCTAGGTGGAGAGACCCAGTACTTC CASSSWGLGGETQYF - TRBJ2-5 TRBV28 few
TGCAGTGCCAGGAGGGATTACGAGCAGTACTTC CSARRDYEQYF - TRBJ2-7 TRBV20-1 -
TGTGCCAGCAGCGTGACAGGGATTAGCACAGATACGCAGTATTTT CASSVTGISTDTQYF TRBD1 TRBJ2-3 TRBV9 -
TGTGCCAGCAGCCTTCGACAGGGGGCTGGCTACACCTTC CASSLRQGAGYTF TRBD1 TRBJ1-2 TRBV11-3 -
TGCAGCGTTGAGCGTACGGGATCCTACGAGCAGTACTTC CSVERTGSYEQYF - TRBJ2-7 TRBV29-1 -
TGCGCCAGCAGCTTAGACCGGGACAGGGGCCTGAGCTCTACCTACGAGCAGTACTTC CASSLDRDRGLSSTYEQYF TRBD1 TRBJ2-7 TRBV5-1 -
TGTGCCAGTAGGCCCCCCAGGGGTCCACTCAATGAGCAGTTCTTC CASRPPRGPLNEQFF - TRBJ2-1 TRBV19 -
TGTGCCAGCAGCCAAGGGATCATAGCGGGAGGGGGTGAGCAGTTCTTC CASSQGIIAGGGEQFF TRBD2 TRBJ2-1 TRBV4-2 -
- CASLAVTPGSCFF - TRBJ2-2 TRBV14 -
TGTGCCAGCAGGAAAACAGGGCTCTATGGCTACACCTTC CASRKTGLYGYTF - TRBJ1-2 TRBV6-5 -
TGTGCCAGCAGTTCTCCCCTCACCGGGGAGCTGTTTTTT CASSSPLTGELFF - TRBJ2-2 TRBV7-3 -
TGCGCCAGCAGCTTGGACGGGGACACCATATATTTT CASSLDGDTIYF - TRBJ1-3 TRBV5-1 many
TGTGCCAGCAGTTCCAGTTTTATGAACACTGAAGCTTTCTTT CASSSSFMNTEAFF - TRBJ1-1 TRBV27 -
TGTGCCAGTAGCCCTATATCTAGCGGGCAGTACAATGAGCAGTTCTTC CASSPISSGQYNEQFF TRBD2 TRBJ2-1 TRBV19 -
TGTGCCAGCAGCTTAGTTTCGGCTAGCGGCAGCTACGAGCAGTACTTC CASSLVSASGSYEQYF TRBD2 TRBJ2-7 TRBV7-2 -
TGTGCCAGTAGTATCGGGGGGCTCGGAGAAAAACTGTTTTTT CASSIGGLGEKLFF - TRBJ1-4 TRBV19 -
TGTGCCAGCAGCCCTGGGACAGGAAGCTCTGGGGCCAACGTCCTGACTTTC CASSPGTGSSGANVLTF TRBD1 TRBJ2-6 TRBV27 -
TGTGCCAGCAGTTTCAGGGGTGGGTATGGCTACACCTTC CASSFRGGYGYTF - TRBJ1-2 TRBV27 -
TGTGCCAGCAGTGATCACAGGACCTACAATGAGCAGTTCTTC CASSDHRTYNEQFF - TRBJ2-1 TRBV2 -
TGTGCCAGCAGCCAAGCTATCGACGCAAAAGGGGCTGAAGCTTTCTTT CASSQAIDAKGAEAFF - TRBJ1-1 TRBV14 -
TGTGCCAGCAGCCCAGGACTAGCGGGAGTCGAACGGCTGTATTTT CASSPGLAGVERLYF TRBD2 TRBJ2-3 TRBV7-3 -
TGCGCCAGCAGCCAGCCTTCAGGTGGTTTAGTAACGCAGTATTTT CASSQPSGGLVTQYF - TRBJ2-3 TRBV4-3 -
TGTGCCAGCAGCGTGGACAGGGGGCCTACTAACTATGGCTACACCTTC CASSVDRGPTNYGYTF TRBD1 TRBJ1-2 TRBV9 -
TGTGCCAGCAGCTTAGCGAGTTTACTAGCGGGAGGTAATGAGCAGTTCTTC CASSLASLLAGGNEQFF TRBD2 TRBJ2-1 TRBV7-9 -
TGTGCCAGCAGCACCCGGACTAGCACAGATACGCAGTATTTT CASSTRTSTDTQYF - TRBJ2-3 TRBV9 once
TGCGCCAGCAGCCAAGATCCCAGCGGAACCTACGAGCAGTACTTC CASSQDPSGTYEQYF - TRBJ2-7 TRBV4-1 -
TGTGCCAGCAAGGTAGCGCCTAGCACAGATACGCAGTATTTT CASKVAPSTDTQYF - TRBJ2-3 TRBV28 -
TGTGCCAGCGCGCTTGGGCCCGTGGGGAACACTGAAGCTTTCTTT CASALGPVGNTEAFF - TRBJ1-1 TRBV7-2 -
TGCAGCGTTGAAGACCGTGGCAGGGGCGGGGAGACCCAGTACTTC CSVEDRGRGGETQYF - TRBJ2-5 TRBV29-1 -
TGTGCCAGTAGTATAGCCCGCGACAGCCCCTACGAGCAGTACTTC CASSIARDSPYEQYF - TRBJ2-7 TRBV19 -
TGTGCCACCAGTGATTCGCAGTTGATGGGAGGTAACACAGATACGCAGTATTTT CATSDSQLMGGNTDTQYF - TRBJ2-3 TRBV24-1 -
TGTGCCAGCAGCTTTGGACAGGGAGAGTCTGAAGCTTTCTTT CASSFGQGESEAFF TRBD1 TRBJ1-1 TRBV7-9 -
TGTGCCAGCAGCTATAAGAGGGGGAGGGGAGAGTTTTCCGCTGAAGCTTTCTTT CASSYKRGRGEFSAEAFF - TRBJ1-1 TRBV7-2 once
TGCGCCAGCAGCTCTGGGGGCCCGTACCAAGAGACCCAGTACTTC CASSSGGPYQETQYF - TRBJ2-5 TRBV5-1 -
TGTGCCAGCCCCAACGGGGAGGATACGCAGTATTTT CASPNGEDTQYF - TRBJ2-3 TRBV9 -
TGTGCCTGGAGTGGACAGGGCGAGGAAAAACTGTTTTTT CAWSGQGEEKLFF TRBD1 TRBJ1-4 TRBV30 -
TGTGCCAGCAGCCGGTCCACCGGGGAGCTGTTTTTT CASSRSTGELFF - TRBJ2-2 TRBV7-2 once
TGTGCCAGCAGTTTAGGCGGTCAGCCCCGGAGCCCTGGAAACACCATATATTTT CASSLGGQPRSPGNTIYF - TRBJ1-3 TRBV28 -
TGTGCCAGCAGTGGGAGGTCCGCTACTTTGAACACTGAAGCTTTCTTT CASSGRSATLNTEAFF - TRBJ1-1 TRBV6-1 -
TGTGCCTGGAGTGTCAGCGATCCGTACGAGCAGTACTTC CAWSVSDPYEQYF - TRBJ2-7 TRBV30 -
TGTGCCAGTAGCTCTGGACAGGGGATAGTGGAAGAGACCCAGTACTTC CASSSGQGIVEETQYF TRBD1 TRBJ2-5 TRBV19 -
TGTGCCAGCAGCTTGGGTCAGGCAGGGAACTATGGCTACACCTTC CASSLGQAGNYGYTF - TRBJ1-2 TRBV5-4 -
TGTGCCAGTAGTATGGGGCCGCGAAACACCATATATTTT CASSMGPRNTIYF - TRBJ1-3 TRBV19 -
TGTGCCAGCAGTTGGACTAGCGGAAGCTCCTACGAGCAGTACTTC CASSWTSGSSYEQYF TRBD2 TRBJ2-7 TRBV2 -
TGTGCCAGCAGTACCGGGACAGGTCTGGACGAGCAGTACTTC CASSTGTGLDEQYF TRBD1 TRBJ2-7 TRBV28 -
TGTGCCAGTAGTGGCCACAGGACCTCTGGAAACACCATATATTTT CASSGHRTSGNTIYF - TRBJ1-3 TRBV19 -
TGTGCCTGGGGACAGGGTAACAATCAGCCCCAGCATTTT CAWGQGNNQPQHF TRBD1 TRBJ1-5 TRBV30 -
TGTGCCAGCAGCCCCCCGGGGGGGCGCGGAGATACGCAGTATTTT CASSPPGGRGDTQYF TRBD2 TRBJ2-3 TRBV7-9 -
TGTGCCAGCTACCATAGCTCCTACGAGCAGTACTTC CASYHSSYEQYF - TRBJ2-7 TRBV27 few
TGTGCCAGCAGCACCCTTTCTAGCGGGAGCTACGAGCAGTACTTC CASSTLSSGSYEQYF TRBD2 TRBJ2-7 TRBV13 -
TGTGCCAGCAGCATCACTTGGAACGGGCGGGAGGGCCCCCCCTACAATGAGCAGTTCTTC CASSITWNGREGPPYNEQFF - TRBJ2-1 TRBV21-1 -